This T cell receptor (beta chain) came from a study of OX40 agonist ivuxolimab in advanced cancers. On the study more broadly: Dose-escalation subjects each had hepatocellular carcinoma, melanoma, renal cell or head and neck cancer.

V lost 5 bases and J lost 7; bases outside the gene matches: 6. The CDR3 is 14 residues long. CDR1 is GTSNPN and CDR2 is SVGIG in the germline V gene (reference sequence). Autoimmune disease history or systemic immunosuppression led to patient exclusion. Blood was sampled at baseline, cycle 4 day 1, and cycle 7 day 1. The table came from immunoSEQ multiplex PCR; TCRdb's copy has only in-frame clones and leaves some out. The data show more than 80,000 clones, with more than 75% seen just once and roughly 2.1% held by the top ten. This clonotype originated in an adult with an advanced solid tumor such as melanoma, head and neck, liver or kidney cancer. This sequence joins TRBV30 and TRBJ2-1, with 12 bases lining up with TRBD2. The material sequenced was CD4+ or CD8+ T cells sorted from blood, taken in a trial of the OX40 agonist ivuxolimab. For the CDR3, the DNA is TGTGCCTGGCCGACTAGCGGGAGTCTGAATGAGCAGTTCTTC. It yields the protein CAWPTSGSLNEQFF.